The 18 T cell receptor beta chains given below trace back to one sample, sequenced in a study of T cell responses to AZD1222 COVID-19 vaccine. Measured with immunoSEQ multiplex PCR; TCRdb has only the in-frame clones, and not every one. The repertoire holds about 110,000 clones, 75% to 90% seen once, with around 5.1% in the top ten. Material: peripheral blood, obtained on day 0 of AZD1222 vaccination. These receptors came from an adult in good health.

This clone was counted between two and nine times. The rearrangement joins TRBV12-3 or TRBV12-4 to TRBJ1-6, with D possibly TRBD1 on 5 matching bases. Trimming left V 5 bases short and J 10 bases short, with 12 bases between. The CDR3 has 13 amino acids. The CDR3 loop reads CASSSWGRSPLHF. The CDR3 nucleotides are TGTGCCAGCAGTAGCTGGGGACGCTCACCCCTCCACTTT.

V is TRBV23-1 and J is TRBJ1-2, with D possibly being TRBD1 (6 bases). TRBV23-1 is recorded as an ORF, its role being uncertain. Trimming took off 2 bases at V and 1 base at J, with 20 bases between the two ends. CDR3 length equals 18 residues. The CDR3 DNA reads as TGCGCCAGCAGTCAACCCCCAGATAGGGGACACGGTAACTATGGCTACACCTTC. It yields the protein CASSQPPDRGHGNYGYTF.

This sequence joins TRBV6-5 and TRBJ2-1; 9 positions agree with TRBD2. This CDR3 spans 15 amino acids. Unmatched junction bases numbered 7, after V lost 5 bases and J lost 5 bases. Germline loops: CDR1 MNHEY, CDR2 SVGAGI. In nucleotides, the CDR3 is TGTGCCAGCAGTCACGCACTAGCGGGTAACAATGAGCAGTTCTTC. Amino acids: CASSHALAGNNEQFF.

The chain links TRBV5-1 to TRBJ2-3, with unresolved D. CDR1 is SGHRS, CDR2 YFSETQ, per germline. V was pared by 4 bases and J by 2 bases, with 14 bases between. The CDR3 is 15 residues long. DNA for the CDR3: TGCGCCAGCAGCCCCGGGCGCGGAGCCACAGATACGCAGTATTTT. Translation gives CASSPGRGATDTQYF.

The chain has TRBV3-1 (or the pseudogene TRBV3-2) and TRBJ2-5; D possibly corresponds to TRBD2 (5 bases). Per the germline V gene, CDR1 is LGHDT and CDR2 is YNNKEL (reference sequence). The CDR3 length is 13 residues. Deletions cut 6 bases from V and 3 bases from J, with 11 bases between. In DNA, the CDR3 is TGTGCCAGCAGGGACTGGAGAGAAGAGACCCAGTACTTC. The encoded protein is CASRDWREETQYF.

The J gene is TRBJ2-2, the V gene TRBV6-5; 8 nucleotides agree with TRBD1. There are 14 residues in the CDR3. CDR1 is MNHEY and CDR2 is SVGAGI in the germline V gene. The ends lost 5 bases at V and 5 bases at J; junction bases unmatched: 4. CDR3 protein: CASSQGARTGELFF. The CDR3 DNA sequence: TGTGCCAGCAGTCAGGGGGCCAGGACCGGGGAGCTGTTTTTT.

This clone has more than one count but fewer than ten. The genes are TRBV7-2 and TRBJ1-2; D is unclear. The CDR3 length is 14 residues. CDR1 and CDR2 (germline): SGHTA, FQGNSA. V lost 0 bases and J 8 bases, leaving 13 bases between the germline ends. The CDR3: CASSLAPRNQGYTF. CDR3 coding DNA: TGTGCCAGCAGCTTAGCGCCAAGGAACCAAGGCTACACCTTC. The complete variable domain, with remaining parts taken from reference TRBV7-2 and TRBJ1-2, reads GAGVSQSPSNKVTEKGKDVELRCDPISGHTALYWYRQSLGQGLEFLIYFQGNSAPDKSGLPSDRFSAERTGGSVSTLTIQRTQQEDSAVYLCASSLAPRNQGYTFGSGTRLTVV.

The CDR3: CASSLQKTEAFF. The CDR3, as DNA: TGTGCCAGCAGCTTACAGAAGACTGAAGCTTTCTTT. V is TRBV13 and J is TRBJ1-1; no definite D call. Trimming took 2 bases from V and 5 from J, leaving 6 bases between them. The CDR3 is made up of 12 amino acids. The germline V gene encodes CDR1 PRHDT and CDR2 FYEKMQ (reference sequence).

This clone has only a few counts. The chain couples TRBV6-6 to TRBJ1-1, with 7 bases that match TRBD1. V trimming: 8 bases; J trimming: 4 bases; junction bases outside the gene matches: 10. CDR3 length: 14 residues. Germline V gives CDR1 MNHNY, CDR2 SVGAGI (reference sequence). The CDR3 DNA reads as TGTGCCAGCCAGGGGGGGGCAAGGACCACTGAAGCTTTCTTT. Encoded protein: CASQGGARTTEAFF.

The J gene is TRBJ2-2, the V gene TRBV24-1; D may be TRBD2 (6 bases). Trimming removed 5 bases at V and 6 bases at J, with 9 bases between. The CDR3 length is 13 residues. CDR1 KGHDR and CDR2 SFDVKD come from the germline V gene. The CDR3 sequence is CATSGGEAGELFF. As DNA, the CDR3 is TGTGCCACCAGTGGTGGGGAGGCCGGGGAGCTGTTTTTT.

The V and J genes are TRBV19 and TRBJ2-2, with no clear D. Trimming pared 7 bases from V and 6 bases from J, leaving 12 bases between. CDR1 LNHDA and CDR2 SQIVND come from the germline V gene (reference sequence). The CDR3 length is 13 residues. CDR3 sequence reads: CASTPLSAGELFF. The CDR3 coding sequence is TGTGCCAGTACCCCTTTGAGCGCCGGGGAGCTGTTTTTT.

The rearrangement joins TRBV6-5 to TRBJ2-3; D is undetermined. Germline V gene sequence: CDR1 MNHEY, CDR2 SVGAGI. V was trimmed by 6 bases and J by 5 bases, leaving 18 bases between them. This CDR3 region has 15 residues. The CDR3 reads CASRPQPTLVDTQYF. Here the CDR3 DNA reads TGTGCCAGCAGGCCCCAGCCCACATTGGTAGATACGCAGTATTTT.

This chain links TRBV6-5 with TRBJ2-2, with D perhaps TRBD1 (6 bases). The V gene lost 5 bases and the J gene lost 4 bases, with 14 bases spanning the gap. CDR1 and CDR2 (germline): MNHEY, SVGAGI. The CDR3 contains 15 residues. The CDR3 is CASSLRTDSTGELFF. In nucleotides, the CDR3 is TGTGCCAGCAGTCTACGGACAGATTCCACCGGGGAGCTGTTTTTT.

This rearrangement joins TRBV3-1 (or the pseudogene TRBV3-2) to TRBJ2-5; D remains ambiguous. V lost 4 bases to trimming and J lost 4 bases, with 10 bases between them. This CDR3 is built from 13 residues. Germline V gives CDR1 LGHDT, CDR2 YNNKEL (reference sequence). CDR3 in DNA: TGTGCCAGCAGCCCCATCGAAAGAGAGACCCAGTACTTC. Translated: CASSPIERETQYF.

This sequence joins TRBV24-1 and TRBJ2-3; tentative D call: TRBD1 (5 bases). V was cut by 3 bases and J by 1 base, with 13 bases left in between. The CDR3 is 16 amino acids. CDR1 KGHDR and CDR2 SFDVKD come from the germline V gene. The CDR3 is CATSDGALLGTDTQYF. The CDR3 region has the DNA TGTGCCACCAGTGATGGGGCGCTACTGGGCACAGATACGCAGTATTTT.

The rearrangement links TRBV28 to TRBJ1-6; 9 nucleotides line up with TRBD1. The germline gives CDR1 MDHEN, CDR2 SYDVKM. Trimming removed 4 bases from V and 10 bases from J; junction bases left unmatched: 8. The CDR3 has 15 residues. In nucleotides, the CDR3 is TGTGCCAGCAGTTCAACCGGGACAGGGTTCTCACCCCTCCACTTT. Protein product: CASSSTGTGFSPLHF.

The V gene is TRBV27, the J gene TRBJ1-2; D unclear. The V and J ends lost 5 bases and 8 bases respectively, with 12 bases between them. The CDR3 runs 12 residues. CDR1 and CDR2 from the germline V gene are MNHEY and SMNVEV (reference sequence). CDR3 DNA: TGTGCCAGCAGTAACGGTTTAAAAGGCTACACCTTC. Protein: CASSNGLKGYTF.

This chain joins TRBV7-9 and TRBJ1-1; TRBD1 aligns across 7 bases. The ends lost 5 bases at V and 3 bases at J; junction bases unmatched: 3. Germline CDR1 SEHNR, CDR2 FQNEAQ (reference sequence). The CDR3 contains 13 residues. The chain's CDR3 is CASSDRDYTEAFF. The CDR3 bases are TGTGCCAGCAGCGACAGGGACTACACTGAAGCTTTCTTT.